This TCR beta chain was identified during a study of CD8 T cells in ankylosing spondylitis. Study results and limitations: Clones linked to disease, bearing a CD8+ phenotype, were relatively rare in peripheral blood. Made up of about eight highly homologous variants, a TCR beta motif appeared characteristic of ankylosing spondylitis blood.

One entry per CDR3 protein, called by TCRdb with MiXCR from the 5' RACE reads. This sample has a few hundred thousand distinct CDR3 sequences, with 20% to 25% found just once. Germline V CDR1 and CDR2: SGDLS, YYNGEE. The CDR3 covers 14 residues. After removal of 3 bases from V and 4 bases from J, the junction contained 4 bases not matched to a gene. This clonotype showed up just a few times. Its antigen remains unidentified. The chain combines TRBV9 with TRBJ2-1, with 7 bases fitting TRBD1. The TCR originated in a female donor with ankylosing spondylitis or in good health (not recorded which). The sequenced material came from blood, either unsorted or a sorted T cell fraction (not recorded which). This CDR3 is CASSAGTAYNEQFF. Here the CDR3 DNA reads TGTGCCAGCAGCGCCGGGACAGCTTACAATGAGCAGTTCTTC.